The clone carrying this T cell receptor (beta chain) was counted a few times. The antigen is not known. The data are from a study of glioma-infiltrating T cells. Study in general: WHO grade II oligodendrogliomas or astrocytomas, plus non-recurrent WHO grade IV glioblastomas, were sampled. Blood libraries targeted roughly 4.5- to 11-fold coverage of roughly 1 million T cells.

Using RNA template, CDR3s of TCR alpha and beta were amplified with iRepertoire arm-PCR. TCRdb ran MiXCR on the multiplex PCR reads and lists one entry per CDR3 protein. The table shows approximately 400,000 distinct CDR3 sequences, with more than 35% occurring only once. Study observations and caveats: Gliomas, especially low-grade, showed above-expected tissue-blood divergence; non-neoplastic patients showed below.

CDR1 MGHRA and CDR2 YSYEKL come from the germline V gene. CDR3 size: 14 residues. V lost 1 base and J lost 7; bases outside the gene matches: 4. The chain combines TRBV4-1 with TRBJ2-1; 7 bases fit TRBD2. Sequenced sample: glioma tissue, nonneoplastic brain tissue, or PBMCs (not recorded which). This sequence originates from a human donor with low-grade glioma or glioblastoma, undergoing nonglioma brain surgery, or in good health (not recorded which). The CDR3 nucleotides are TGCGCCAGCAGCCAAGCGGGAGGCAAAAATGAGCAGTTCTTC. Protein: CASSQAGGKNEQFF.